The clone carrying this T cell receptor beta chain was counted many times. The data derive from a study of blood T cells in healthy people across ages. It was with a sample-barcoded 5' primer and a J-beta primer mix that a second PCR of about 7 to 12 cycles was run. TCRdb re-analysed the 5' RACE reads in MiXCR, keeping a single row per CDR3 protein. Of about 720,000 distinct CDR3 sequences listed, 22% are singletons. Trimming took 7 bases from V and 5 from J, leaving 14 bases between them. Germline V gene data show CDR1 as DFQATT and CDR2 as SNEGSKA (reference sequence). The CDR3 contains 12 residues.

The J gene is TRBJ1-2, the V gene TRBV20-1; weak D call: TRBD1 (5 bases). This receptor was obtained from a man between 65 and 85 years old in good health. The sequencing sample was made of blood. The CDR3 nucleotides read TGCAGTGGGCTAGGGGACCATTATGGCTACACCTTC. It specifies CSGLGDHYGYTF.